This T cell receptor (beta chain) was documented in a study of blood T cell repertoires in COVID-19. As for the study in general: Whether acute or convalescent, the COVID-19 samples came from the United States, Italy and Spain.

Only in-frame clones appear in the TCRdb table, and some are missing; sequencing was by immunoSEQ multiplex PCR. The profile shows tens of thousands of clones, around 86% of them singletons. Germline assignment: CDR1 MGHDK and CDR2 SYGVNS. Germline trimming cut 3 bases from V and 5 bases from J; bases unmatched to any gene: 7. This CDR3 comprises 16 residues. The chain carries TRBV25-1 and TRBJ2-5; 12 bases fit TRBD2. The sequencing input was peripheral blood. The sequence was collected from a woman older than 75 with acute or convalescent COVID-19. CDR3 amino acids: CASSEAGLAGPETQYF. As DNA, the CDR3 is TGTGCCAGCAGTGAGGCCGGACTAGCGGGGCCCGAGACCCAGTACTTC.